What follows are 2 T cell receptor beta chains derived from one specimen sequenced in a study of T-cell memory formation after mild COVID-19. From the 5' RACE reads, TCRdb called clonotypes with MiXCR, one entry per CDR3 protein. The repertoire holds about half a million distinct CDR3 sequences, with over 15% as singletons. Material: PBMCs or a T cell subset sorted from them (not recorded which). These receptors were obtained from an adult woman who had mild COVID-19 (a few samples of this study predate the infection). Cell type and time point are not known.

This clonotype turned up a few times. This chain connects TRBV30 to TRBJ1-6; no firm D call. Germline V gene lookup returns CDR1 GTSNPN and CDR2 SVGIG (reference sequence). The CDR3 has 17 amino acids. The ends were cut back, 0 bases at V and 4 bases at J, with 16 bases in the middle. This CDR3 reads CAWSVPQPARYNSPLHF. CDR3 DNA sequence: TGTGCCTGGAGTGTACCCCAACCGGCACGGTATAATTCACCCCTCCACTTT.

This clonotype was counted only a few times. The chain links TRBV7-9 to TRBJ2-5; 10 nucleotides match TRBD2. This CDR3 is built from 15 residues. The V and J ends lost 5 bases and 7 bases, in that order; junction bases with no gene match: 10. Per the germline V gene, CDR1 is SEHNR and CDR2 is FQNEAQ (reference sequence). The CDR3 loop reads CASSPRTSGEGTQYF. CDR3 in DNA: TGTGCCAGCAGCCCACGGACTAGCGGCGAGGGGACCCAGTACTTC. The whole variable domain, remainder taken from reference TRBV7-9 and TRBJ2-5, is DTGVSQNPRHKITKRGQNVTFRCDPISEHNRLYWYRQTLGQGPEFLTYFQNEAQLEKSRLLSDRFSAERPKGSFSTLEIQRTEQGDSAMYLCASSPRTSGEGTQYFGPGTRLLVL.